This T cell receptor beta chain is drawn from a study of cytomegalovirus exposure and HLA in healthy donors. The study ran its PCR with 60 Vbeta and 13 Jbeta primers. Clones were read by immunoSEQ multiplex PCR, and TCRdb kept only the in-frame ones, dropping some. The data contain about 190,000 clones, around 67% of them singletons. As regards this clone: Its specificity is not known.

The germline gives CDR1 MNHEY, CDR2 SMNVEV (reference sequence). CDR3 length equals 15 residues. The V segment lost 3 bases and the J segment 3 bases; nucleotides outside the gene matches: 3. Study results and limitations: Previous analysis showed most TCR beta V segments were productive about 90% or about 30% of the time.

The chain recombines TRBV27 with TRBJ2-7; 12 bases are shared with TRBD2. The sequencing sample was made of PBMCs. The clonotype originates from a woman aged 30 to 39 in good health and CMV-seropositive. In DNA form, the CDR3 reads TGTGCCAGCAGTTTCCGACTAGCGGGAGTCTACGAGCAGTACTTC. This translates into CASSFRLAGVYEQYF.